This is a list of T cell receptor beta chains from one sample in a study of CD8 T cells in ankylosing spondylitis. MiXCR, applied by TCRdb to the 5' RACE reads, yields one record per CDR3 protein. Of some 270,000 distinct CDR3 sequences listed, over 15% are singletons. Sequencing was done on a sample of blood, either unsorted or a sorted T cell fraction (not recorded which). The receptors were gathered from a male donor with ankylosing spondylitis or in good health (not recorded which). The CDR3 runs from the conserved cysteine through the conserved F or W. The order of the fields is clone size, D gene, J gene, V gene, CDR3 protein, CDR3 DNA. A D gene is named only where the DNA matches it firmly. Where a row states a size, it is once, few, many or the class of an expanded clone; other rows omit it.

clone_size: few; d_call: -; j_call: TRBJ2-5; v_call: TRBV2; cdr3_aa: CASSTLALEETQYF; cdr3_nt: TGTGCCAGCAGTACTCTAGCGTTGGAAGAGACCCAGTACTTC
clone_size: many; d_call: -; j_call: TRBJ2-7; v_call: TRBV29-1; cdr3_aa: CSGAGNNYEQYF; cdr3_nt: TGCAGTGGAGCCGGGAACAACTACGAGCAGTACTTC
clone_size: few; d_call: -; j_call: TRBJ2-7; v_call: TRBV2; cdr3_aa: CASADPGNRFYEQYF; cdr3_nt: TGTGCCAGCGCTGACCCCGGGAACCGTTTTTACGAGCAGTACTTC
clone_size: -; d_call: -; j_call: TRBJ2-7; v_call: TRBV10-3; cdr3_aa: CATRGFEGNAYEQYF; cdr3_nt: TGTGCCACCAGGGGTTTCGAGGGAAACGCCTACGAGCAGTACTTC
clone_size: -; d_call: -; j_call: TRBJ2-2; v_call: TRBV3-1; cdr3_aa: CTCSLVVRMLLTGAGELFF; cdr3_nt: TGTACCTGCAGTTTAGTAGTGCGGATGCTTCTCACGGGGGCCGGGGAGCTGTTTTTT
clone_size: -; d_call: -; j_call: TRBJ2-3; v_call: TRBV6-2/TRBV6-3; cdr3_aa: CASSYRSPPGGDTQYF; cdr3_nt: TGTGCCAGCAGTTACAGGAGTCCACCAGGCGGGGATACGCAGTATTTT
clone_size: few; d_call: TRBD1; j_call: TRBJ2-7; v_call: TRBV6-1; cdr3_aa: CASSEPGQGRYEQYF; cdr3_nt: TGTGCCAGCAGTGAACCGGGACAGGGGCGCTACGAGCAGTACTTC
clone_size: -; d_call: -; j_call: TRBJ2-7; v_call: TRBV6-5; cdr3_aa: CASSLTRFGDEQYF; cdr3_nt: TGTGCCAGCAGTTTGACTAGATTTGGGGACGAGCAGTACTTC
clone_size: few; d_call: -; j_call: TRBJ2-1; v_call: TRBV12-3/TRBV12-4; cdr3_aa: CASSRDSISYNEQFF; cdr3_nt: TGTGCCAGCAGCCGCGACAGCATCTCCTACAATGAGCAGTTCTTC
clone_size: few; d_call: -; j_call: TRBJ1-3; v_call: TRBV23-1; cdr3_aa: CASSPGANTIYF; cdr3_nt: TGCGCCAGCAGTCCGGGAGCAAACACCATATATTTT
clone_size: -; d_call: -; j_call: TRBJ2-1; v_call: TRBV14; cdr3_aa: CASSQRRSPYNEQFF; cdr3_nt: TGTGCCAGCAGCCAACGGAGAAGCCCCTACAATGAGCAGTTCTTC
clone_size: -; d_call: TRBD2; j_call: TRBJ2-1; v_call: TRBV12-3/TRBV12-4; cdr3_aa: CASSVPSGRAHEQFF; cdr3_nt: TGTGCCAGCAGTGTCCCTAGCGGGAGGGCCCATGAGCAGTTCTTC
clone_size: many; d_call: -; j_call: TRBJ1-1; v_call: TRBV10-3; cdr3_aa: CAISELVTENTEAFF; cdr3_nt: TGTGCCATCAGTGAGTTAGTGACAGAGAACACTGAAGCTTTCTTT
clone_size: few; d_call: -; j_call: TRBJ2-7; v_call: TRBV9; cdr3_aa: CASSIGGVGTYEQYF; cdr3_nt: TGTGCCAGCAGCATTGGGGGCGTAGGCACCTACGAGCAGTACTTC
clone_size: -; d_call: -; j_call: TRBJ2-7; v_call: TRBV6-1; cdr3_aa: CASSQLASGEQYF; cdr3_nt: TGTGCCAGCAGTCAACTAGCATCGGGCGAGCAGTACTTC
clone_size: -; d_call: TRBD2; j_call: TRBJ2-3; v_call: TRBV20-1; cdr3_aa: CSAGTSGPTLTNTQYF; cdr3_nt: TGCAGTGCCGGGACTAGCGGGCCAACTCTCACAAATACGCAGTATTTT
clone_size: -; d_call: -; j_call: TRBJ2-3; v_call: TRBV9; cdr3_aa: CASSPGPPTDTQYF; cdr3_nt: TGTGCCAGCAGCCCCGGTCCTCCCACAGATACGCAGTATTTT
clone_size: -; d_call: TRBD1; j_call: TRBJ2-7; v_call: TRBV29-1; cdr3_aa: CSVEQGAHPYEQYF; cdr3_nt: TGCAGCGTGGAACAGGGGGCGCACCCCTACGAGCAGTACTTC
clone_size: -; d_call: -; j_call: TRBJ2-1; v_call: TRBV11-2; cdr3_aa: CASSLAWAGRNNEQFF; cdr3_nt: TGTGCCAGCAGCTTAGCGTGGGCAGGGAGGAATAATGAGCAGTTCTTC
clone_size: -; d_call: TRBD1; j_call: TRBJ1-5; v_call: TRBV25-1; cdr3_aa: CASSDRTGGSHQPQHF; cdr3_nt: TGTGCCAGCAGTGACCGGACAGGGGGCAGTCATCAGCCCCAGCATTTT
clone_size: -; d_call: -; j_call: TRBJ2-3; v_call: TRBV7-4; cdr3_aa: CASSLWKVLSTDTQYF; cdr3_nt: TGTGCCAGCAGCTTGTGGAAGGTTCTAAGCACAGATACGCAGTATTTT
clone_size: -; d_call: -; j_call: TRBJ2-3; v_call: TRBV20-1; cdr3_aa: CSATSHASTDTQYF; cdr3_nt: TGCAGTGCTACTAGCCATGCTAGCACAGATACGCAGTATTTT
clone_size: few; d_call: -; j_call: TRBJ2-1; v_call: TRBV4-1; cdr3_aa: CASSQDSPQVQLYNEQFF; cdr3_nt: TGCGCCAGCAGCCAAGATAGTCCCCAGGTCCAACTTTACAATGAGCAGTTCTTC
clone_size: -; d_call: -; j_call: TRBJ2-5; v_call: TRBV7-2; cdr3_aa: CASSLRQSSRETQYF; cdr3_nt: TGTGCCAGCAGCTTAAGACAGTCGAGTAGGGAGACCCAGTACTTC
clone_size: -; d_call: -; j_call: TRBJ2-7; v_call: TRBV7-8; cdr3_aa: CASSPGINYEQYF; cdr3_nt: TGTGCCAGCAGCCCCGGGATCAACTACGAGCAGTACTTC
clone_size: few; d_call: -; j_call: TRBJ1-4; v_call: TRBV12-3/TRBV12-4; cdr3_aa: CASSPSTNEKLFF; cdr3_nt: TGTGCCAGCAGCCCGTCAACTAATGAAAAACTGTTTTTT
clone_size: many; d_call: TRBD2; j_call: TRBJ2-1; v_call: TRBV7-9; cdr3_aa: CASSPSGANEQFF; cdr3_nt: TGTGCCAGCAGTCCGAGCGGGGCTAATGAGCAGTTCTTC
clone_size: few; d_call: TRBD2; j_call: TRBJ2-1; v_call: TRBV20-1; cdr3_aa: CSARDGAGAWFDEQFF; cdr3_nt: TGCAGTGCTAGAGATGGAGCGGGAGCGTGGTTCGATGAGCAGTTCTTC
clone_size: -; d_call: -; j_call: TRBJ2-3; v_call: TRBV29-1; cdr3_aa: CSVERPGDTQYF; cdr3_nt: TGCAGCGTTGAGAGACCCGGGGATACGCAGTATTTT
clone_size: -; d_call: TRBD1; j_call: TRBJ2-7; v_call: TRBV20-1; cdr3_aa: CSARLAGGSYEQYF; cdr3_nt: TGCAGTGCTAGACTAGCAGGGGGCTCCTACGAGCAGTACTTC
clone_size: -; d_call: TRBD2; j_call: TRBJ2-1; v_call: TRBV6-1; cdr3_aa: CASSELAGVVNEQFF; cdr3_nt: TGTGCCAGCAGTGAGCTAGCGGGAGTAGTCAATGAGCAGTTCTTC
clone_size: large; d_call: TRBD1; j_call: TRBJ2-7; v_call: TRBV20-1; cdr3_aa: CSARGDRGQGYEQYF; cdr3_nt: TGCAGTGCTAGGGGGGACAGGGGGCAGGGCTACGAGCAGTACTTC
clone_size: -; d_call: TRBD2; j_call: TRBJ2-7; v_call: TRBV12-3/TRBV12-4; cdr3_aa: CASSGTLGLGREQYF; cdr3_nt: TGTGCCAGCAGTGGGACATTGGGACTAGGCCGAGAGCAGTACTTC